The T cell receptor beta chain described here comes from a study of PD-1 blockade in classical Hodgkin lymphoma. Time point denoted: cycle 4 day 1 (C4D1), after six to seven weeks of nivolumab. After autologous stem cell transplantation all patients relapsed, and prior brentuximab vedotin exposure differed between cohorts. Magnetic negative selection purified CD4+ T cells from thawed PBMCs. Measured with immunoSEQ multiplex PCR; TCRdb has only the in-frame clones, and not every one. The sample yields 25,000 to 30,000 clones, less than 85% seen once. The study's findings and limits: What caused the repertoire differences, perhaps disease activity or prior therapy, remains undefined. CD4+ TCR diversity rose significantly by C4D1, and CD8+ TCR diversity did not. Diminished baseline TCR diversity has been reported in newly diagnosed patients relative to healthy donors.

As concerns this clone: The antigen remains undetermined.

The V gene's germline CDR1 is LNHDA and CDR2 SQIVND (reference sequence). This CDR3 is 13 amino acids long. V shed 1 base and J shed 3 bases, with 7 bases lying between them. The sample in question was CD4+ T cells from blood, obtained before the fourth cycle of nivolumab. The clonotype comes from a human donor with classical Hodgkin lymphoma. J is TRBJ2-7 and V is TRBV19; no clear D. CDR3 coding DNA: TGTGCCAGTAGTATAGGAGGAATCTACGAGCAGTACTTC. Protein sequence: CASSIGGIYEQYF.